Below are 17 T cell receptor beta chains sequenced from a single sample in a study of T-cell memory formation after mild COVID-19. TCRdb re-called the 5' RACE reads with MiXCR, one entry per CDR3 protein. The sample comprises roughly 340,000 distinct CDR3 sequences, roughly 19% of which are singletons, and around 20% rests with the top ten. Sequenced sample: PBMCs or a T cell subset sorted from them (not recorded which). The receptors derive from a man between 18 and 35 years old who had mild COVID-19 (a few samples of this study predate the infection). Cell type and time point are not known.

A remark on this clonotype: Mismatch with germline at one junction end may stem from a read error. V is TRBV30 and J is TRBJ2-7, with D perhaps being TRBD1 or TRBD2 (5 bases each). CDR1 is GTSNPN, CDR2 SVGIG, per germline (reference sequence). This CDR3 has 12 amino acids. The CDR3: CAGSVAGYEQYF. CDR3 nucleotides: TGTGCCGGGAGTGTAGCAGGGTACGAGCAGTACTTC.

The rearrangement links TRBV5-5 to TRBJ1-5; D ambiguous. Germline V gene lookup returns CDR1 SGHKS and CDR2 YYEKEE (reference sequence). CDR3 length equals 16 residues. The germline V and J ends were trimmed by 6 bases and 7 bases, with 23 bases remaining between them. This CDR3 is CASTPVPQRAMQPQHF. CDR3 nucleotide sequence: TGTGCCAGCACCCCCGTCCCCCAGAGGGCCATGCAGCCCCAGCATTTT.

This clonotype has just a few counts. The chain uses TRBV7-2 and TRBJ2-3; D is unresolved. The CDR3 loop spans 12 amino acids. Per germline, CDR1 SGHTA and CDR2 FQGNSA. Between the trimmed V and J ends, which lost 5 bases and 7 bases, there was a span of 10 bases. The CDR3 reads CASSPSPHTQYF. The CDR3 nucleotides are TGTGCCAGCAGCCCATCGCCTCATACGCAGTATTTT.

The chain links TRBV5-1 to TRBJ2-2; D not resolved. The ends were cut back, 3 bases at V and 3 bases at J, with 6 bases in the middle. CDR1 SGHRS and CDR2 YFSETQ come from the germline V gene. The CDR3 loop spans 13 amino acids. The CDR3 is CASSWADTGELFF. DNA for the CDR3: TGCGCCAGCAGCTGGGCAGACACCGGGGAGCTGTTTTTT.

This clonotype has only a few counts. This rearrangement joins TRBV3-1 to TRBJ2-7; either TRBD1 or TRBD2 may supply D (5 bases each). V was clipped by 3 bases and J by 1 base, with 10 bases between them. This CDR3 is 14 amino acids long. CDR1 LGHDT and CDR2 YNNKEL come from the germline V gene (reference sequence). CDR3 loop: CASSQGVRSYEQYF. The CDR3 nucleotides read TGTGCCAGCAGCCAGGGGGTCAGATCCTACGAGCAGTACTTC.

This clonotype came up a few times. The chain has TRBV5-1 and TRBJ1-5; D gene uncertain. The CDR3 has 12 residues. Looked up from germline, CDR1 is SGHRS and CDR2 is YFSETQ. With 0 bases removed from V and 5 bases from J, the gap between germline ends came to 3 bases. In DNA form, the CDR3 reads TGCGCCAGCAGCTTGGAAGATCAGCCCCAGCATTTT. Its translation: CASSLEDQPQHF.

The chain links TRBV27 to TRBJ2-7; no clear D gene. This CDR3 region has 14 residues. Germline loops: CDR1 MNHEY, CDR2 SMNVEV (reference sequence). The germline V and J ends were trimmed by 0 bases and 3 bases, with 9 bases remaining between them. This chain's CDR3 is CASSLSALGYEQYF. The CDR3 DNA reads as TGTGCCAGCAGTTTATCGGCGTTGGGCTACGAGCAGTACTTC.

In this sample, this clonotype turned up a few times. The chain uses TRBV5-1 and TRBJ2-6, with TRBD1 identical over 7 bases. V dropped 2 bases and J dropped 1; count of bases not matched to a gene: 6. The CDR3 consists of 17 residues. Germline loops: CDR1 SGHRS, CDR2 YFSETQ. For the CDR3, the DNA is TGCGCCAGCAGCTTAATGGGACAGCTATCTGGGGCCAACGTCCTGACTTTC. The encoded protein is CASSLMGQLSGANVLTF.

In this sample, this clonotype turned up a few times. The V gene is TRBV29-1, the J gene TRBJ2-3; possibly TRBD1 for D (5 bases). The V gene's germline CDR1 is SQVTM and CDR2 ANQGSEA. There are 13 residues in the CDR3. V lost 7 bases and J lost 2, with 13 bases in between. CDR3 sequence (DNA): TGCAGCGCGGCAGGGCAGAACACAGATACGCAGTATTTT. Translation: CSAAGQNTDTQYF.

This clonotype showed up just a few times. This rearrangement joins TRBV7-6 to TRBJ1-1; perhaps TRBD1 as D (6 bases). The germline V gene encodes CDR1 SGHVS and CDR2 FNYEAQ. With 1 base removed from V and 3 bases from J, the gap between germline ends came to 9 bases. The CDR3 is 14 residues long. In DNA form, the CDR3 reads TGTGCCAGCAGCTTAGGAGCAGGGGACACTGAAGCTTTCTTT. This codes for CASSLGAGDTEAFF. Based on the CDR3 plus reference TRBV7-6 and TRBJ1-1, the full variable domain is GAGVSQSPRYKVTKRGQDVALRCDPISGHVSLYWYRQALGQGPEFLTYFNYEAQQDKSGLPNDRFSAERPEGSISTLTIQRTEQRDSAMYRCASSLGAGDTEAFFGQGTRLTVV.

Regarding this clonotype: A single base separates this from a much larger clone, so it may be a read error. The chain recombines TRBV5-4 with TRBJ2-2, with TRBD1 matching 7 bases. The germline V gene encodes CDR1 SGHNT and CDR2 YYREEE (reference sequence). The CDR3 sequence is 14 residues long. V trimming: 3 bases; J trimming: 4 bases; junction bases outside the gene matches: 3. The CDR3 nucleotides read TGTGCCAGCAGCTCCGGGACAGCCACCGGGGAGCTGTTTTTT. Translated: CASSSGTATGELFF.

With respect to this clonotype: This may stem from a read error, because a much larger clone lies one nucleotide away. The CDR3 DNA is TGTGCCAGCAGTGAAGAAGAGGGGACAGGGTCGAACGAGCAGTACTTC. It codes for CASSEEEGTGSNEQYF. V and J are TRBV6-1 and TRBJ2-7; 9 bases are shared with TRBD1. Germline V CDR1 and CDR2: MNHNS, SASEGT. Trimming cost V 1 base and J 5 bases; bases outside gene matches: 9. CDR3 length: 16 amino acids.

The chain has TRBV27 and TRBJ1-1; D not certain. The CDR3 sequence is 13 residues long. V was trimmed by 0 bases and J by 3 bases, leaving 5 bases between them. The V gene's germline CDR1 is MNHEY and CDR2 SMNVEV (reference sequence). The CDR3 loop reads CASSLSVYTEAFF. The CDR3 DNA sequence: TGTGCCAGCAGTTTATCAGTCTACACTGAAGCTTTCTTT.

This chain joins TRBV12-3 or TRBV12-4 and TRBJ1-6; 10 nucleotides match TRBD1. Unmatched junction bases numbered 3, after V lost 6 bases and J lost 7 bases. The CDR3 totals 14 residues. CDR3 bases: TGTGCCAGCAGCGTGGGACAGGGGAATTCACCCCTCCACTTT. It encodes CASSVGQGNSPLHF.

This clonotype was found a few times. V gene TRBV5-3 combines with J gene TRBJ2-7, with 8 positions matching TRBD1. TRBV5-3 is assigned to the ORF class and has an uncertain function. The CDR3 extends over 15 amino acids. With V trimmed by 5 bases and J by 0 bases, 7 bases remained unmatched. CDR3 sequence: CARSARDRTSYEQYV. CDR3 sequence (DNA): TGTGCCAGAAGTGCCCGGGACAGGACCTCCTACGAGCAGTACGTC.

The table lists this clonotype with a few counts. V usage is TRBV3-1 and J usage is TRBJ2-1; the D gene is possibly TRBD2 (5 bases). Germline CDR1 LGHDT, CDR2 YNNKEL (reference sequence). V was trimmed by 5 bases and J by 6 bases, leaving 17 bases between them. The length of the CDR3 is 15 residues. CDR3 sequence: CASSNPNGVPNEQFF. DNA of the CDR3: TGTGCCAGCAGCAACCCAAACGGGGTCCCCAATGAGCAGTTCTTC.

V gene TRBV5-1 combines with J gene TRBJ2-3; D may match TRBD1 or TRBD2 (6 bases each). The CDR3 totals 15 residues. Trimming cost V 4 bases and J 2 bases, with 14 bases left between them. Germline CDR1 reads SGHRS; CDR2 reads YFSETQ. The CDR3 DNA reads TGCGCCAGCAGCCCTATTCGGGGGCCCACAGATACGCAGTATTTT. It encodes CASSPIRGPTDTQYF.